This TCR beta chain was observed in a study of control samples from healthy donors and cancer patients. The CDR3 consists of 14 residues. Germline values: CDR1 SGHRS, CDR2 YFSETQ. With 4 bases clipped from V and 3 bases from J, the junction kept 4 bases outside the gene matches. This clone occurred once. Some clones are missing from TCRdb's copy, which holds only in-frame ones; the method was immunoSEQ multiplex PCR. This sample has roughly 84,000 clones, with 91% found just once. The sequence was obtained from a man aged 45 to 65 in good health. V and J are TRBV5-1 and TRBJ2-5; TRBD1 matches 9 bases. Sequencing used blood. The CDR3 spells CASSAGQGKETQYF. CDR3 bases: TGCGCCAGCAGCGCCGGACAGGGGAAAGAGACCCAGTACTTC.